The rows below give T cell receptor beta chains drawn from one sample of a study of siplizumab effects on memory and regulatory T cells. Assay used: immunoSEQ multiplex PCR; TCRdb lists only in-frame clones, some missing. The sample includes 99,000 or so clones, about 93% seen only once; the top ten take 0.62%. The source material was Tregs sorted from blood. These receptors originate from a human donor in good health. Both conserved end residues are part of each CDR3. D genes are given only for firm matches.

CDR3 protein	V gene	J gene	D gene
CASSLMNPTYEQYF	TRBV5-1	TRBJ2-7	-
CASSLGPSGTDTQYF	TRBV5-1	TRBJ2-3	-
CASGAVTGELFF	TRBV4-2	TRBJ2-2	-
CAWTRLAGGLETQYF	TRBV30	TRBJ2-5	TRBD2
CASSLRGMNTEAFF	TRBV27	TRBJ1-1	-
CASSQDGDSPLHF	TRBV14	TRBJ1-6	-
CAWNRDVGELFF	TRBV30	TRBJ2-2	-
CASSANPYEQYF	TRBV7-2	TRBJ2-7	-
CASSQTGRNSPLHF	TRBV14	TRBJ1-6	-
CASTRGHRTNWWETQYF	TRBV5-1	TRBJ2-5	-
CASSPAGGLVVAGELFF	TRBV5-1	TRBJ2-2	TRBD2
CAWRVGYTGELFF	TRBV30	TRBJ2-2	-
CASSATPPRDGYTF	TRBV9	TRBJ1-2	-
CASSDYRVGGYTF	TRBV6-1	TRBJ1-2	-
CASSFRTEQYF	TRBV5-8	TRBJ2-4	-
CASAGTSGYEQYF	TRBV19	TRBJ2-7	TRBD2
CASSFFETGSYEQYF	TRBV5-1	TRBJ2-7	TRBD1
CAIATFQKWGEQFF	TRBV28	TRBJ2-1	-
CASSLDGNPDTQYF	TRBV28	TRBJ2-3	-
CASSFGLAEIQETQYF	TRBV7-7	TRBJ2-5	TRBD2
CAWSDIGGISGNTIYF	TRBV30	TRBJ1-3	-
CASSRFYDRNTGELFF	TRBV4-1	TRBJ2-2	-
CASTRGGIGSTEAFF	TRBV7-2	TRBJ1-1	-
CASSNGLGQPQHF	TRBV7-8	TRBJ1-5	-